A single sample is the source of the 6 T cell receptor beta chains below, sequenced in a study of beta chain features in type 1 diabetes. What was sequenced were expressed TCRB transcripts, since all of the isolated RNA had been reverse transcribed. Generated by immunoSEQ multiplex PCR, the TCRdb table keeps only in-frame clones and is missing some. The sample has 120,000 to 150,000 clones; 10% are singletons. Sequencing was carried out using naive CD4+ T cells from blood. These receptors were collected from a man between 18 and 35 years old in good health.

This clone came up a few times. V is TRBV6-1 and J is TRBJ2-1, with TRBD2 matching over 9 bases. V lost 2 bases, J lost 4 bases, and 6 bases stayed unmatched. Per the germline V gene, CDR1 is MNHNS and CDR2 is SASEGT. This CDR3 region has 16 residues. The CDR3 region is CASSESLAGSYNEQFF. The CDR3 region has the DNA TGTGCCAGCAGTGAATCGCTAGCGGGGAGTTACAATGAGCAGTTCTTC.

This clone was counted between two and nine times. V gene TRBV25-1 combines with J gene TRBJ2-1, with 7 nucleotides matching TRBD2. J gave up 9 bases and V 3 bases, and 5 bases lay outside the gene matches. The CDR3 has 13 amino acids. The germline CDR1 and CDR2 sequences are MGHDK and SYGVNS. Here the CDR3 reads CASSESGRGEQFF. The CDR3 DNA reads TGTGCCAGCAGTGAGTCAGGGAGGGGTGAGCAGTTCTTC.

This clone was picked up a small number of times. The V call is TRBV5-4, the J call TRBJ2-5; tentative D call: TRBD1 (6 bases). There are 13 residues in the CDR3. Trimming took off 2 bases at V and 5 bases at J, with 10 bases between the two ends. Germline V CDR1 and CDR2: SGHNT, YYREEE (reference sequence). The DNA for the CDR3 is TGTGCCAGCAGCTTACAGGGCTGGGAGACCCAGTACTTC. It encodes CASSLQGWETQYF. The full variable domain, in which reference TRBV5-4 and TRBJ2-5 provide the parts outside the CDR3, is ETGVTQSPTHLIKTRGQQVTLRCSSQSGHNTVSWYQQALGQGPQFIFQYYREEENGRGNFPPRFSGLQFPNYSSELNVNALELDDSALYLCASSLQGWETQYFGPGTRLLVL.

This clone was detected ten times or more. Written as DNA, the CDR3 is TGTGCCAGCAGCTTAGAGGGGAGGGGGGCCAACGTCCTGACTTTC. Translated: CASSLEGRGANVLTF. This chain links TRBV27 with TRBJ2-6; perhaps TRBD2 as D (6 bases). V lost 6 bases and J lost 4, with 13 bases in between. The CDR3 is 15 amino acids. Germline V CDR1 and CDR2: MNHEY, SMNVEV (reference sequence).

J is TRBJ1-6 and V is TRBV28, with 7 positions matching TRBD1. CDR1 is MDHEN, CDR2 SYDVKM, per germline. V lost 5 bases and J lost 9; bases outside the gene matches: 10. CDR3 length equals 15 residues. The chain's CDR3 is CASSRGDSSISPLHF. In DNA, the CDR3 is TGTGCCAGCAGTCGAGGGGACAGTTCAATTTCACCCCTCCACTTT.

The chain joins TRBV7-6 to TRBJ2-5, with 8 bases that match TRBD1. The V and J ends lost 5 bases and 1 base, in that order; junction bases with no gene match: 3. The CDR3 covers 14 residues. Germline CDR1 is SGHVS and CDR2 is FNYEAQ. The CDR3 here is CASSPDRGQETQYF. The CDR3 DNA is TGTGCCAGCAGCCCCGACAGGGGCCAAGAGACCCAGTACTTC.